The rows below give T cell receptor beta chains drawn from one sample of a study of blood T cell repertoires in COVID-19. Sequencing was performed with immunoSEQ multiplex PCR; in TCRdb, only in-frame clones are kept and a portion is missing. Altogether some 150,000 clones are present, around four fifths being singletons, with the ten largest covering 2.2%. The sequencing sample was made of peripheral blood. These receptors came from a man between 65 and 85 years old with acute or convalescent COVID-19. Both conserved end residues are part of each CDR3. The D gene is left open where the match is weak. Size tells how often a clone was seen (once, few, many) or the class of an expanded clone, and some rows leave it out.

d_gene: -; abundance: -; j_gene: TRBJ1-2; v_gene: TRBV7-3; CDR3nt: TGTGCCAGCAGCCCCGGGAGGGGGACCTATGGCTACACCTTC; CDR3aa: CASSPGRGTYGYTF
d_gene: -; abundance: -; j_gene: TRBJ1-1; v_gene: TRBV11-2; CDR3nt: TGTGCCAGCAGCTTAGATATTTTTAGTGAAGCTTTCTTT; CDR3aa: CASSLDIFSEAFF
d_gene: TRBD1; abundance: -; j_gene: TRBJ1-1; v_gene: TRBV4-1; CDR3nt: TGCGCCAGCAGCCCCACCAGACAGGGGAGGGGTATTAGGACTGAAGCTTTCTTT; CDR3aa: CASSPTRQGRGIRTEAFF
d_gene: TRBD2; abundance: -; j_gene: TRBJ2-1; v_gene: TRBV9; CDR3nt: TGTGCCAGCAGCCCACGGACTAGCAGATCCTACAATGAGCAGTTCTTC; CDR3aa: CASSPRTSRSYNEQFF
d_gene: -; abundance: once; j_gene: TRBJ1-3; v_gene: TRBV19; CDR3nt: TGTGCCAGTAGTTTCGACAGGACCTCTGGAAACACCATATATTTT; CDR3aa: CASSFDRTSGNTIYF
d_gene: TRBD1; abundance: few; j_gene: TRBJ1-5; v_gene: TRBV19; CDR3nt: TGTGCCAGCATCGGACAGGGCGGCAATCAGCCCCAGCATTTT; CDR3aa: CASIGQGGNQPQHF
d_gene: TRBD1; abundance: few; j_gene: TRBJ2-2; v_gene: TRBV5-8; CDR3nt: TGTGCCAGCAGCCGAGGGACCGGGACAGCAAACACCGGGGAGCTGTTTTTT; CDR3aa: CASSRGTGTANTGELFF
d_gene: -; abundance: -; j_gene: TRBJ1-6; v_gene: TRBV19; CDR3nt: TGTGCCAGTAGCCCAGGACGAATCGCGCTGGGGAGCTCACCCCTCCACTTT; CDR3aa: CASSPGRIALGSSPLHF
d_gene: TRBD1; abundance: once; j_gene: TRBJ2-2; v_gene: TRBV19; CDR3nt: TGTGCCAGTAGTCAGACAGGGCGCTTGAACACCGGGGAGCTGTTTTTT; CDR3aa: CASSQTGRLNTGELFF
d_gene: -; abundance: -; j_gene: TRBJ1-2; v_gene: TRBV6-5; CDR3nt: TGTGCCAGCAGTTACTATGGCACCCTCAACTATGGCTACACCTTC; CDR3aa: CASSYYGTLNYGYTF
d_gene: TRBD1; abundance: -; j_gene: TRBJ1-4; v_gene: TRBV7-9; CDR3nt: TGTGCCAGCAGCGCAACACAGGGGCCTAATGAAAAACTGTTTTTT; CDR3aa: CASSATQGPNEKLFF
d_gene: TRBD1; abundance: -; j_gene: TRBJ1-3; v_gene: TRBV20-1; CDR3nt: TGCAGTGCTAGTCCCGGGACAGACAGCTCTGGAAACACCATATATTTT; CDR3aa: CSASPGTDSSGNTIYF
d_gene: TRBD2; abundance: -; j_gene: TRBJ2-2; v_gene: TRBV5-4; CDR3nt: TGTGCCAGCAGGGCGGGAGGGTCCCCCTACACCGGGGAGCTGTTTTTT; CDR3aa: CASRAGGSPYTGELFF
d_gene: TRBD2; abundance: -; j_gene: TRBJ2-1; v_gene: TRBV5-1; CDR3nt: TGCGCCAGCAGCTTGGGTGGCGGGGGGCTCTCCTACAATGAGCAGTTCTTC; CDR3aa: CASSLGGGGLSYNEQFF
d_gene: TRBD2; abundance: -; j_gene: TRBJ2-7; v_gene: TRBV6-5; CDR3nt: TGTGCCAGCAGTTACCTAGCGGGGAGCTCCTACGAGCAGTACTTC; CDR3aa: CASSYLAGSSYEQYF
d_gene: TRBD2; abundance: -; j_gene: TRBJ2-1; v_gene: TRBV11-1; CDR3nt: TGTGCCAGCAGCCCAGGGACTAGCGGGAGCTATGAGCAGTTCTTC; CDR3aa: CASSPGTSGSYEQFF
d_gene: -; abundance: -; j_gene: TRBJ2-5; v_gene: TRBV2; CDR3nt: TGTGCCAGCAGTGGCCCGGGGTTGGCCCAGTACTTC; CDR3aa: CASSGPGLAQYF
d_gene: TRBD1; abundance: few; j_gene: TRBJ1-3; v_gene: TRBV7-8; CDR3nt: TGTGCCAGCAGCTCGGACAGGGGAGGAAACACCATATATTTT; CDR3aa: CASSSDRGGNTIYF
d_gene: -; abundance: -; j_gene: TRBJ2-1; v_gene: TRBV7-9; CDR3nt: TGTGCCAGCAGCCCCAGCTACAATGAGCAGTTCTTC; CDR3aa: CASSPSYNEQFF
d_gene: -; abundance: -; j_gene: TRBJ2-7; v_gene: TRBV6-1; CDR3nt: TGTGCCAGCAGTGAAGACAGGGATTCCTACGAGCAGTACTTC; CDR3aa: CASSEDRDSYEQYF
d_gene: TRBD1; abundance: -; j_gene: TRBJ1-4; v_gene: TRBV12-3/TRBV12-4; CDR3nt: TGTGCCAGCAGAACAGGGGAAAATGAAAAACTGTTTTTT; CDR3aa: CASRTGENEKLFF
d_gene: -; abundance: -; j_gene: TRBJ2-7; v_gene: TRBV11-2; CDR3nt: TGTGCCAGCAGCTTAGATGGGGGCAGCTCCTACGAGCAGTACTTC; CDR3aa: CASSLDGGSSYEQYF
d_gene: -; abundance: -; j_gene: TRBJ1-5; v_gene: TRBV2; CDR3nt: TGTGCCAGCAGGCGGACAGAAAACCAGCCCCAGCATTTT; CDR3aa: CASRRTENQPQHF
d_gene: -; abundance: -; j_gene: TRBJ1-1; v_gene: TRBV2; CDR3nt: TGTGCCAGCAGTGAAGCTCCCCGGACTGAAGCTTTCTTT; CDR3aa: CASSEAPRTEAFF
d_gene: TRBD1; abundance: -; j_gene: TRBJ2-2; v_gene: TRBV5-1; CDR3nt: TGCGCCAGCAGCTTTACTGGGACAGGGGACACCGGGGAGCTGTTTTTT; CDR3aa: CASSFTGTGDTGELFF
d_gene: -; abundance: few; j_gene: TRBJ1-5; v_gene: TRBV19; CDR3nt: TGTGCCAGTAGTATGAGACAATCCTTTAGCAATCAGCCCCAGCATTTT; CDR3aa: CASSMRQSFSNQPQHF